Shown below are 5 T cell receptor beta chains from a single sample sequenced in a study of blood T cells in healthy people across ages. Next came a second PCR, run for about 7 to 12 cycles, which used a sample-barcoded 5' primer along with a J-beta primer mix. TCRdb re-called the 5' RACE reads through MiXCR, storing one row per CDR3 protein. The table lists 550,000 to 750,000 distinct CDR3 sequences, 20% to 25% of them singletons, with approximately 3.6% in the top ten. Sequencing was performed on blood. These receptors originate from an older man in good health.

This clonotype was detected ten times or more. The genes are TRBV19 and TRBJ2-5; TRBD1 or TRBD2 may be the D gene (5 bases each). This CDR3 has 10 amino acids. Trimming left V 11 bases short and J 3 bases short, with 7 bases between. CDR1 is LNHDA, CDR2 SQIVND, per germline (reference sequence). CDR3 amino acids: CAVGEETQYF. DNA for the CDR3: TGTGCCGTGGGGGAAGAGACCCAGTACTTC.

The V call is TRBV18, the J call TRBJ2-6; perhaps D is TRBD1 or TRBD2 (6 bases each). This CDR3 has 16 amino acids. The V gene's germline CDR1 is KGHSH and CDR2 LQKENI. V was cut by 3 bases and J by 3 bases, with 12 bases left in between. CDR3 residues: CASSPQQGLGANVLTF. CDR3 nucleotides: TGTGCCAGCTCACCCCAACAGGGACTTGGGGCCAACGTCCTGACTTTC.

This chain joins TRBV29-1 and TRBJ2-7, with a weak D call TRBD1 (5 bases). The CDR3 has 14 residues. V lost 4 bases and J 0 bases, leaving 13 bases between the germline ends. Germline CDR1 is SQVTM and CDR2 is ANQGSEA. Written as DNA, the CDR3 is TGCAGCGTTGGGCGGCTAGGGGCCTCCTACGAGCAGTACTTC. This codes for CSVGRLGASYEQYF.

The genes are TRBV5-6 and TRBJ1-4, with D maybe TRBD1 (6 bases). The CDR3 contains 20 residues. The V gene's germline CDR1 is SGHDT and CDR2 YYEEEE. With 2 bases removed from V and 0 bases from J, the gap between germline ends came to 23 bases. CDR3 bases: TGTGCCAGCAGCTTAAAGCGGGGGGCGAAGACTAACTCAACTAATGAAAAACTGTTTTTT. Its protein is CASSLKRGAKTNSTNEKLFF.

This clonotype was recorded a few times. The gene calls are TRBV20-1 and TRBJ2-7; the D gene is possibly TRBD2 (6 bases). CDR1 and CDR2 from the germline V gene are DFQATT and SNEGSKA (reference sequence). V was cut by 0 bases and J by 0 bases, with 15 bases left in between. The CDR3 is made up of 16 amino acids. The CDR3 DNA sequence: TGCAGTGCTAGAGATTTTGGGGGAGGATTCTCCTACGAGCAGTACTTC. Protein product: CSARDFGGGFSYEQYF.